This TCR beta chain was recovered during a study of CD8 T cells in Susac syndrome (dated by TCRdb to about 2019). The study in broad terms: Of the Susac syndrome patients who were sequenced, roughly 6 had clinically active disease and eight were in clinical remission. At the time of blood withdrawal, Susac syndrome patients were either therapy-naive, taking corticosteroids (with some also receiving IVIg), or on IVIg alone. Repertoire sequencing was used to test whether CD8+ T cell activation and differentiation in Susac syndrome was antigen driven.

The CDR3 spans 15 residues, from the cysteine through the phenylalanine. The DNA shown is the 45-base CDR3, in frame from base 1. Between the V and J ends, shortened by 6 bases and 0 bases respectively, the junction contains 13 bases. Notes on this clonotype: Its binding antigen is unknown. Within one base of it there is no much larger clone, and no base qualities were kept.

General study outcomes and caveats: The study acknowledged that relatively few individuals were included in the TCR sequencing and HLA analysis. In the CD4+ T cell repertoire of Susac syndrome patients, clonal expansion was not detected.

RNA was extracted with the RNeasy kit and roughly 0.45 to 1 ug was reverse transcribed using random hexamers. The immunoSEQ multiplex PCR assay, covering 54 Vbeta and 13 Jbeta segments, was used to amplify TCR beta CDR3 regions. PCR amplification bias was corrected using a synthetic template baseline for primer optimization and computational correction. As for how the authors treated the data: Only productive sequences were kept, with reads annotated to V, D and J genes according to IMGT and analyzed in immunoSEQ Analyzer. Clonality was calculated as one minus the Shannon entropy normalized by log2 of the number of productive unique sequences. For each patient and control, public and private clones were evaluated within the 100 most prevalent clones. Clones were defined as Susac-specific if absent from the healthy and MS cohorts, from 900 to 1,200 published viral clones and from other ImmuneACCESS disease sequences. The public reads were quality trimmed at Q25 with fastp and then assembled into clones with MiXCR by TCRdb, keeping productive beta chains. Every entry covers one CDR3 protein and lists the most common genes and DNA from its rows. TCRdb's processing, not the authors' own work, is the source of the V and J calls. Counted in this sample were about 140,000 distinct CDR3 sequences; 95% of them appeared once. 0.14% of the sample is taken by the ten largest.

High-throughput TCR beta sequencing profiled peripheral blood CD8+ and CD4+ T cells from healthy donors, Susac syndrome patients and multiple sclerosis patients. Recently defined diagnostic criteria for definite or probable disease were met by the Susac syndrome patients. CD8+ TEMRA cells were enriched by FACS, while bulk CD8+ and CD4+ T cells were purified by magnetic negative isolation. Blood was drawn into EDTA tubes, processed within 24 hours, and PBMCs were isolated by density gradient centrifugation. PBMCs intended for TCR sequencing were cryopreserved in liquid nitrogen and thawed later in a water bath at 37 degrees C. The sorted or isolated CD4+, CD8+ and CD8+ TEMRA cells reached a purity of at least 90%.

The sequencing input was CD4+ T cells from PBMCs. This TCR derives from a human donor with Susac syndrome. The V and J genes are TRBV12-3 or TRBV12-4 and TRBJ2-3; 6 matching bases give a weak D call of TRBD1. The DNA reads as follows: TGTGCCAGCAGCGGACTCAGGGGTAGCACAGATACGCAGTATTTT. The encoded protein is CASSGLRGSTDTQYF.